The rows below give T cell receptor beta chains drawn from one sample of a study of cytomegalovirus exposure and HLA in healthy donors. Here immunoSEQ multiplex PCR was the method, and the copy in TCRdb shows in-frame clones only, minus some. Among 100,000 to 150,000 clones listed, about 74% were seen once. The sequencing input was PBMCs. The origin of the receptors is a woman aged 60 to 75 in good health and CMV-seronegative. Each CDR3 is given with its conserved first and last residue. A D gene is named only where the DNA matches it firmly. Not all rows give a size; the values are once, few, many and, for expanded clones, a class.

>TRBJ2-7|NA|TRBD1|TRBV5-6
TGTGCCAGCCTGGACAGGGGAACCTACGAGCAGTACTTC
CASLDRGTYEQYF
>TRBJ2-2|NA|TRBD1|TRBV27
TGTGCCAGCAGTTTCTTAGGGCAGGGGGTTCCCGGGGAGCTGTTTTTT
CASSFLGQGVPGELFF
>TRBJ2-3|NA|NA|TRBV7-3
TGTGCCAGCAGTACGACTCCTCCAGATACGCAGTATTTT
CASSTTPPDTQYF
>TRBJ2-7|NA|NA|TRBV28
TGTGCCAGCAGACAAAAGCTAGTGTACGAGCAGTACTTC
CASRQKLVYEQYF
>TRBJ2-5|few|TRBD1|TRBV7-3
TGTGCCAGCAGCTTAACTACAGGGGCTCGTGAGACCCAGTACTTC
CASSLTTGARETQYF
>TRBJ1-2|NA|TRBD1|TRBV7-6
TGTGCCAGCAGCCCAATCGACAGGGGGCGCGGCGGCTACACCTTC
CASSPIDRGRGGYTF
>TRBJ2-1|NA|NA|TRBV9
TGTGCCAGCAACCTCCGGGCCGGGGGAGATGAGCAGTTCTTC
CASNLRAGGDEQFF
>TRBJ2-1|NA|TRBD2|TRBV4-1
TGCGCCAGCAGCCAACGACTGGGACTAGCGGGGGAAAACAATGAGCAGTTCTTC
CASSQRLGLAGENNEQFF
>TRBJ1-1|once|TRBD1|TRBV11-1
TGTGCCAGCAGCTTATTAGACAGGGTAAGCACTGAAGCTTTCTTT
CASSLLDRVSTEAFF
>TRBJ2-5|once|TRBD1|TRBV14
TGTGCCAGCAGCCAGATCAGGGGGCTGGAGACCCAGTACTTC
CASSQIRGLETQYF
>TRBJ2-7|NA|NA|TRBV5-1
TGCGCCAGCAGCACCGGACAGAATTCCTACGAGCAGTACTTC
CASSTGQNSYEQYF
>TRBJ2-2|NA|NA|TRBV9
TGTGCCAGCAGCGGATCAATCGGGAGACCGAACACCGGGGAGCTGTTTTTT
CASSGSIGRPNTGELFF
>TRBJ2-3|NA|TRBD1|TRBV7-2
TGTGCCAGCAGGTTGACAGGGTCCGATACGCAGTATTTT
CASRLTGSDTQYF
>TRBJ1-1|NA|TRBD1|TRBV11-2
TGTGCCAGCAGCTTAGTGGGACAGGTCGGCACTGAAGCTTTCTTT
CASSLVGQVGTEAFF
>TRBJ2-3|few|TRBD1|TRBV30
TGTGCCTGGACCAGGGACAGTAGCACAGATACGCAGTATTTT
CAWTRDSSTDTQYF
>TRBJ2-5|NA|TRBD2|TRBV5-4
TGTGCCAGCAGCATGGGACTAGCGGGGCCTCAAGAGACCCAGTACTTC
CASSMGLAGPQETQYF
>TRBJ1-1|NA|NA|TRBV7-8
TGTGCCAGCAGCTTAGTGGTACGAGGTGTTGCTGAAGCTTTCTTT
CASSLVVRGVAEAFF
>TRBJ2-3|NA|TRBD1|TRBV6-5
TGTGCCAGCAGAGGTGGACAGGCGAACACAGATACGCAGTATTTT
CASRGGQANTDTQYF
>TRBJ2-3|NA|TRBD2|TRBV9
TGTGCCAGCAGCCCAACGACTAGCGGGGGGGCCCGAGATACGCAGTATTTT
CASSPTTSGGARDTQYF
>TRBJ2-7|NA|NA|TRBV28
TGTGCCAGCACCCCGGGGGACAGTTTCTCCTACGAGCAGTACTTC
CASTPGDSFSYEQYF
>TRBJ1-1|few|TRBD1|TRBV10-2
TGCGCCAGCAGAGGGACAGGGGGCACTGAAGCTTTCTTT
CASRGTGGTEAFF
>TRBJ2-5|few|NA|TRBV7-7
TGTGCCAGCAGCCAAACCGGGAGCCAAGAGACCCAGTACTTC
CASSQTGSQETQYF
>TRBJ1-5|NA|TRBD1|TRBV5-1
TGCGCCAGCAGCTCAGGACAGGGAAACAATCAGCCCCAGCATTTT
CASSSGQGNNQPQHF
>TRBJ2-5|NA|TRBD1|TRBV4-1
TGCGCCAGCAGCCAAGTCGCCAGGGGGGAGACCCAGTACTTC
CASSQVARGETQYF
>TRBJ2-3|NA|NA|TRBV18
TGTGCCAGCTCACCACCCTATACAGGGTTCGCAGATACGCAGTATTTT
CASSPPYTGFADTQYF
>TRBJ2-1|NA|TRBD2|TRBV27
TGTGCCATACTAGCGGACAGCTCCTACAATGAGCAGTTCTTC
CAILADSSYNEQFF
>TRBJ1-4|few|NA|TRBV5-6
TGTGCCAGCAGCCTGGGCAGGGGAAGGTCGAATGAAAAACTGTTTTTT
CASSLGRGRSNEKLFF
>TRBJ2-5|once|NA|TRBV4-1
TGCGCCAGCAGCCAAGGGGGCTTGAGGGGGCAAGAGACCCAGTACTTC
CASSQGGLRGQETQYF
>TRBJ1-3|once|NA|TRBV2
TGTGCCAGCAGGCTGGACGGAGGCAACTCTGGAAACACCATATATTTT
CASRLDGGNSGNTIYF
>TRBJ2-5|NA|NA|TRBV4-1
TGCGCCAGCAGCAGTGGGACTGCCGGGGAGACCCAGTACTTC
CASSSGTAGETQYF
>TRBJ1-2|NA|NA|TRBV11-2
TGTGCCAGCAGCTCAATGACAGCGGGGCAAGCGGACTATGGCTACACCTTC
CASSSMTAGQADYGYTF
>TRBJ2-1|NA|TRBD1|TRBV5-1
TGCGCCAGCAGCAGTGCGACAGGGTCCAATGAGCAGTTCTTC
CASSSATGSNEQFF
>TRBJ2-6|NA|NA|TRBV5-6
TGTGCCAGCAGCTTGGGTTACTCTGGGGCCAACGTCCTGACTTTC
CASSLGYSGANVLTF
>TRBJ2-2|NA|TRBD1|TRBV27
TGTGCCAGCAGTTTGTGGACAGGGGGCTACACCGGGGAGCTGTTTTTT
CASSLWTGGYTGELFF
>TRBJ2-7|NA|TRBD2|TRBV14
TGTGCCAGCAGCCAAGATAGGGCTAGCGGGAGGGCCTACGAGCAGTACTTC
CASSQDRASGRAYEQYF
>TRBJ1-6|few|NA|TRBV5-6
TGTGCCAGCAGCTTTAAAGGGGGCTCCTATAATTCACCCCTCCACTTT
CASSFKGGSYNSPLHF
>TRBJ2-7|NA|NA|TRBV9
TGTGCCAGCAGCGCGGGGGTCGAGCAGTACTTC
CASSAGVEQYF
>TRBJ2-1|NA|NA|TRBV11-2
TGTGCCAGCAGCTTAAGCCTAGATTACAATGAGCAGTTCTTC
CASSLSLDYNEQFF
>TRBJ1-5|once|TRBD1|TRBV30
TGTGCCTGGAGTTCGCAGGGGGGCAATCAGCCCCAGCATTTT
CAWSSQGGNQPQHF
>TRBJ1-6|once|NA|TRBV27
TGTGCCAGCAGTTTATATCGGGGTAGGGATTCACCCCTCCACTTT
CASSLYRGRDSPLHF
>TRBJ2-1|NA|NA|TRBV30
TGTGCCTGTACAAGGAACCAGGGCTCCTACAATGAGCAGTTCTTC
CACTRNQGSYNEQFF
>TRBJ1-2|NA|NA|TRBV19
TGTGCCAGTAGTATAGGACAGACTGGCTATGGCTACACCTTC
CASSIGQTGYGYTF
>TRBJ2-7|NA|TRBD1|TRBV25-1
TGTGCCAGCAGTGCGGACAGGGGTAGGGAGGAGCAGTACTTC
CASSADRGREEQYF
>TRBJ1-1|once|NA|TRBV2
TGTGCCAGCATGGGACTCGGGATTGAAGCTTTCTTT
CASMGLGIEAFF
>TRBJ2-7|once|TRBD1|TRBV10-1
TGCGCCAGCAGTGGGGACAGGTCTGGGACCTACGAGCAGTACTTC
CASSGDRSGTYEQYF
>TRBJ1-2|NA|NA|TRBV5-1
TGCGCCAGCAGCTTGGCCGGGGTACAGGGTTATGGCTACACCTTC
CASSLAGVQGYGYTF
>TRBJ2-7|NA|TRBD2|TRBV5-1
TGCGCCAGCAGCTTGGGGCTAGCGGGGGGGCCTTCCACTGACTTC
CASSLGLAGGPSTDF
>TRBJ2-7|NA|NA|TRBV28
TGTGCCAGCAGTTTATTAGGAGCCGAGCAGTACTTC
CASSLLGAEQYF
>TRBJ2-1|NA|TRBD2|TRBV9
TGTGCCAGCACCGAAGGAGGCGGGGGGAGCAATGAGCAGTTCTTC
CASTEGGGGSNEQFF
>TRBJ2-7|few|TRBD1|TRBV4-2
TGTGCCAGCAGCCAAGATCCCGGGACAGCCTCCTACGAGCAGTACTTC
CASSQDPGTASYEQYF
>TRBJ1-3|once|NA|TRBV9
TGTGCCAGCAGCCCCGAGCCCCACTCTGGAAACACCATATATTTT
CASSPEPHSGNTIYF
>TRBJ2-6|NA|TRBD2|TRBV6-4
TGTGCCAGCAGTCCCTGGACTAGCGGGACTACCTCTGGGGCCAACGTCCTGACTTTC
CASSPWTSGTTSGANVLTF
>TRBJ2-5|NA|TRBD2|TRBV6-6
TGTGCCAGCAGTTCCACCGGGACTACGGGGGAGACCCAGTACTTC
CASSSTGTTGETQYF
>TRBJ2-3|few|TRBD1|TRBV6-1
TGTGCCAGCGGCGACAGGGCCCGAGATACGCAGTATTTT
CASGDRARDTQYF
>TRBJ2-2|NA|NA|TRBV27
TGTGCCAGCAGTTTCACACCCTCGAACACCGGGGAGCTGTTTTTT
CASSFTPSNTGELFF
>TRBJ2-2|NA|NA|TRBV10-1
TGCGCCAGCCAACAGGGCCCTTCTACCGGGGAGCTGTTTTTT
CASQQGPSTGELFF
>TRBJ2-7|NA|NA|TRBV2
TGTGCCAGCAAACCCCAAACGACAGGTTCCTACGAGCAGTACTTC
CASKPQTTGSYEQYF
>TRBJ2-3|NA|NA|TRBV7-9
TGTGCCAGCAGCTTAGTTGGAGGCACAGATACGCAGTATTTT
CASSLVGGTDTQYF
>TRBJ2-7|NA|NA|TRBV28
TGTGCCAGCAGCGACTCGGAGGCCCTCTACGAGCAGTACTTC
CASSDSEALYEQYF
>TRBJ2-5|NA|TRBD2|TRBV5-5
TGTGCCAGCAGCTACGCCGACGGGAGGGTAGAGACCCAGTACTTC
CASSYADGRVETQYF